This TCR beta chain was sequenced in a study of blood T cells in healthy people across ages. Through a sample-barcoded 5' primer and a J-beta primer mix, a second PCR was run for about 7 to 12 cycles. TCRdb re-called the 5' RACE reads through MiXCR, storing one row per CDR3 protein. Here the sample spans hundreds of thousands of distinct CDR3 sequences, roughly 46% being singletons. This clonotype has a count of ten or more. Antigen unknown. This CDR3 region has 14 residues. V lost 6 bases and J 4 bases, leaving 13 bases between the germline ends. Germline V gives CDR1 SQVTM, CDR2 ANQGSEA. Regarding the study as a whole: Fewer expanded clones and more diversity marked long-lived versus aged donors.

The sequencing input was blood. This receptor was taken from an elderly man in good health. The chain recombines TRBV29-1 with TRBJ2-6; D is tentatively TRBD1 or TRBD2 (6 bases each). CDR3: CSVGGGYGANVLTF. DNA for the CDR3: TGCAGCGTCGGAGGGGGGTACGGGGCCAACGTCCTGACTTTC.